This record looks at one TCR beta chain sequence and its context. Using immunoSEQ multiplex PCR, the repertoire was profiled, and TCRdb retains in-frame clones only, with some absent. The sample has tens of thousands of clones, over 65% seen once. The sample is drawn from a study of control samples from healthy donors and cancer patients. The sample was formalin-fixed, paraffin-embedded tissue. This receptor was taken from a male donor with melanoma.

This CDR3 is CASSLAGTNEKLFF. CDR3 nucleotide sequence: TGCGCCAGCAGCTTGGCCGGGACTAATGAAAAACTGTTTTTT. The chain has TRBV5-1 and TRBJ1-4; D gene unclear. Germline V gene data show CDR1 as SGHRS and CDR2 as YFSETQ. Deletions cut 0 bases from V and 2 bases from J, with 5 bases between. This CDR3 is built from 14 residues. Together with reference TRBV5-1 and TRBJ1-4, the CDR3 gives the full variable domain: KAGVTQTPRYLIKTRGQQVTLSCSPISGHRSVSWYQQTPGQGLQFLFEYFSETQRNKGNFPGRFSGRQFSNSRSEMNVSTLELGDSALYLCASSLAGTNEKLFFGSGTQLSVL.